This T cell receptor beta chain was identified in a study of cytomegalovirus exposure and HLA in healthy donors. Study-wide findings and caveats: Per a prior analysis, the majority of TCR beta V segments were productive roughly 90% or roughly 30% of the time. Among TCR beta chains, those listed as cytomegalovirus-associated numbered around 160.

On this clone: Its antigen remains unknown.

CDR3 length: 14 residues. CDR1 is MGHRA and CDR2 is YSYEKL in the germline V gene. Trimming stripped 1 base from V and 3 bases from J, with 7 bases between. The PCR employed 60 Vbeta primers together with 13 Jbeta primers. Repertoires were generated with immunoSEQ multiplex PCR, while TCRdb's copy carries only in-frame clones and drops some. The repertoire holds some 140,000 clones, with approximately 80% as singletons. Unrecorded immune exposures were likely, despite nominal health at sampling. Specimen: PBMCs. The TCR sequence derives from a woman aged 40 to 55 in good health and CMV-seronegative. This chain joins TRBV4-1 and TRBJ1-5; D ambiguous. CDR3 loop: CASSQVFFNQPQHF. The CDR3 DNA reads TGCGCCAGCAGCCAAGTCTTCTTCAATCAGCCCCAGCATTTT.